This T cell receptor (beta chain) was observed in a study of cytomegalovirus exposure and HLA in healthy donors. Study-wide points: HLA allele associations emerged for around 16,000 TCR beta sequences in a later analysis, at 0.05 false discovery rate. Investigators reported 164 TCR beta chains as tied to cytomegalovirus.

The primer mix had 60 Vbeta and 13 Jbeta primers. Sequencing was performed with immunoSEQ multiplex PCR; in TCRdb, only in-frame clones are kept and a portion is missing. The table lists more than 150,000 clones, roughly 84% of them singletons. At sampling all donors were nominally healthy, likely with unrecorded immune exposures. Germline CDR1 is SGHVS and CDR2 is FNYEAQ. The CDR3 runs 16 residues. J lost 8 bases, V lost 3 bases, and 13 bases had no gene match. This clone was observed a single time. The antigen is unknown. The sequencing input was PBMCs. The sequence derives from a boy aged 5-17 years in good health and CMV-seronegative. The chain couples TRBV7-6 to TRBJ2-1; 7 bases align to TRBD2. The DNA of the CDR3 is TGTGCCAGCAGCTTGGGCCTCGGGGCGGGAGTGGATGAGCAGTTCTTC. This gives the protein CASSLGLGAGVDEQFF.